The clone carrying this TCR beta chain was recorded many times. Unique molecular identifiers were attached to individual cDNA molecules. MiXCR, applied by TCRdb to the 5' RACE reads, yields one record per CDR3 protein. The sample holds about 66,000 distinct CDR3 sequences; approximately 9% are singletons and the top ten take roughly 3.2%. This CDR3 is 13 amino acids long. The germline V gene has CDR1 SGHRS and CDR2 YFSETQ. Trimming removed 7 bases at V and 3 bases at J, with 11 bases between. This specimen belongs to a study of early T cells in non-severe SARS-CoV-2 infection. The receptor was derived from an adult who was a healthcare worker with PCR-confirmed SARS-CoV-2 infection or an uninfected control (not recorded which). The V and J genes are TRBV5-1 and TRBJ2-1, with TRBD2 as a possible D gene (6 bases). What was sequenced was whole blood. The DNA of the CDR3 is TGCGCCAGCGCCATGGGGGGCTACAATGAGCAGTTCTTC. Protein sequence: CASAMGGYNEQFF. Full variable domain (rest looked up from reference TRBV5-1 and TRBJ2-1): KAGVTQTPRYLIKTRGQQVTLSCSPISGHRSVSWYQQTPGQGLQFLFEYFSETQRNKGNFPGRFSGRQFSNSRSEMNVSTLELGDSALYLCASAMGGYNEQFFGPGTRLTVL.